This TCR beta chain is drawn from a study of vaccination and CD4 T cells after COVID-19. The CDR3 is 15 amino acids. The J segment lost 3 bases and the V segment lost 6 bases, leaving 7 bases of the junction unmatched. CDR1 is MNHNS, CDR2 SASEGT, per germline. Concerning this clonotype itself: Its antigen is not known.

Treatment: approximately nine-day PBMC culture with coronavirus spike peptide pools or control peptides (ViraFEST assay). The Oncomine TCR Beta short-read assay sequenced DNA from cultured CD4+ T cells. TCRdb re-derived calls from the PCR reads in MiXCR, one entry per CDR3 protein. The table shows over 2,000 distinct CDR3 sequences, with less than 40% occurring only once. Specimen: CD4+ T cells from blood, cultured in vitro. This TCR was recovered from a human donor who had recovered from COVID-19. The chain couples TRBV6-1 to TRBJ1-5, with TRBD1 matching 8 bases. Here the CDR3 reads CASRGDRYINQPQHF. CDR3 nucleotides: TGTGCCAGCAGGGGGGACAGGTATATCAATCAGCCCCAGCATTTT.